This T cell receptor beta chain was captured in a study of identical twins. General observations from the study: For cord blood, abundant beta clonotypes had fewer insertions, unlike memory repertoires, which showed none. Invariant populations such as MAIT and iNKT cells could partly muddle zero-insertion analyses.

TCRdb called the 5' RACE reads again in MiXCR, with one record for every CDR3 protein. Counted here are roughly 250,000 distinct CDR3 sequences, over 11% occurring once; the ten biggest clones make up about 9%. This CDR3 spans 14 amino acids. Trimming removed 5 bases at V and 4 bases at J, with 16 bases between. Germline V gene lookup returns CDR1 DFQATT and CDR2 SNEGSKA (reference sequence). Healthy Caucasians supplied all donations. This clonotype was observed a handful of times. Antigen specificity is unknown. Sample: memory (CD45RO+) T cells sorted from blood. The source is a woman between 18 and 30 years old in good health. J is TRBJ2-3 and V is TRBV20-1; the D call may be TRBD1 or TRBD2 (7 bases each). The CDR3 protein is CSAPQGGGPDTQYF. The DNA for the CDR3 is TGCAGTGCTCCTCAGGGGGGGGGCCCAGATACGCAGTATTTT.